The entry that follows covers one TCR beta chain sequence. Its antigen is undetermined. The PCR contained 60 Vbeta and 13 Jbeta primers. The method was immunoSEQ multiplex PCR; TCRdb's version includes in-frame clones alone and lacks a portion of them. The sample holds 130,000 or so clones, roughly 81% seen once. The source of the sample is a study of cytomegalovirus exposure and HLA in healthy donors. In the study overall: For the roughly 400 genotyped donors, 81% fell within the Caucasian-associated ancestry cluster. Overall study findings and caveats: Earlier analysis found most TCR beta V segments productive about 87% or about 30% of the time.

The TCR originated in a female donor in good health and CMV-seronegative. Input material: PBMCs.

Here the CDR3 reads CASSERKISNQPQHF. CDR3 nucleotides: TGTGCCAGCAGTGAGCGAAAGATAAGCAATCAGCCCCAGCATTTT. The chain couples TRBV13 to TRBJ1-5; D is undetermined. CDR3 length: 15 residues. Trimming removed 6 bases from V and 1 base from J, with 13 bases in between. CDR1 is PRHDT and CDR2 is FYEKMQ in the germline V gene (reference sequence).